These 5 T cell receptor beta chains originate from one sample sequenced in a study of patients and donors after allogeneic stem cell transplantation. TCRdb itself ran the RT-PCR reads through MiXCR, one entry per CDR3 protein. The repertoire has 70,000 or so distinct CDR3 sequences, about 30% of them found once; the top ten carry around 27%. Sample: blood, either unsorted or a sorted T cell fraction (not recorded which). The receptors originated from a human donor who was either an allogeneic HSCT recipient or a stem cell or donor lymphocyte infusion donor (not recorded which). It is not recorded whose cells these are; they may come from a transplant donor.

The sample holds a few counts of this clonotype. The CDR3 sequence: CASSFRVNQPQHF. CDR3 coding DNA: TGTGCCAGCAGTTTCAGGGTTAATCAGCCCCAGCATTTT. V usage is TRBV27 and J usage is TRBJ1-5, with D tentatively TRBD1 (5 bases). The CDR3 contains 13 residues. Germline CDR1 MNHEY, CDR2 SMNVEV (reference sequence). V gave up 3 bases and J gave up 4 bases, with 7 bases separating them.

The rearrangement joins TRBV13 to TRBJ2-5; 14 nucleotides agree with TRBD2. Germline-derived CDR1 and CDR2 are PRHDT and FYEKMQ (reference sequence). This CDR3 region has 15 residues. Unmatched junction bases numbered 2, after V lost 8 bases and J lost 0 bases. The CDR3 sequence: CASGTSGGYQETQYF. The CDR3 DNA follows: TGTGCCAGCGGGACTAGCGGGGGATACCAAGAGACCCAGTACTTC. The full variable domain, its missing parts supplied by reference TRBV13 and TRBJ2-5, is AAGVIQSPRHLIKEKRETATLKCYPIPRHDTVYWYQQGPGQDPQFLISFYEKMQSDKGSIPDRFSAQQFSDYHSELNMSSLELGDSALYFCASGTSGGYQETQYFGPGTRLLVL.

The CDR3 bases are TGTGCCAGCAGCCAAGACAGGCGCCGGGACTATGGCTACACCTTC. As protein: CASSQDRRRDYGYTF. V gene TRBV3-1 combines with J gene TRBJ1-2; unclear D gene. The CDR3 length is 15 residues. CDR1 LGHDT and CDR2 YNNKEL come from the germline V gene (reference sequence). V lost 0 bases, J lost 3 bases, and 11 bases lay in between.

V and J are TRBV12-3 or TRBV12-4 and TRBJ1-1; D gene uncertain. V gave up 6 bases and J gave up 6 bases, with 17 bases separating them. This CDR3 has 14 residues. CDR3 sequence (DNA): TGTGCCAGCAGCCGTATCCCCTGGTACGCTGAAGCTTTCTTT. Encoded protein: CASSRIPWYAEAFF.

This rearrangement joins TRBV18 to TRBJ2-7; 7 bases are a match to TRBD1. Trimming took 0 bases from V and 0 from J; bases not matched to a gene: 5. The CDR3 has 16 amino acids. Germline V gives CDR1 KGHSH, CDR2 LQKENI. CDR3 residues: CASSPPMTGSSYEQYF. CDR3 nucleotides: TGTGCCAGCTCACCACCTATGACAGGGAGCTCCTACGAGCAGTACTTC.